The 9 T cell receptor beta chains below all came from one sample that was sequenced in a study of T and B cells in COVID-19 patients. Multiplex PCR with BIOMED2 TRB-A/B primer pools amplified TRB rearrangements. A single record per CDR3 protein comes from TCRdb applying MiXCR to the multiplex PCR reads. The top ten clones hold approximately 26% of a sample with 4,000 or so distinct CDR3 sequences, 22% of them seen once. From blood, roughly 220-550 ng of genomic DNA served as TRB template. Sequenced sample: blood. Receptor source: a human donor with active COVID-19.

This clonotype was seen a few times. The genes are TRBV7-9 and TRBJ2-1, with 12 bases fitting TRBD2. V lost 5 bases, J lost 7 bases, and 9 bases stayed unmatched. CDR1 and CDR2 (germline): SEHNR, FQNEAQ (reference sequence). The CDR3 is made up of 16 amino acids. CDR3 DNA sequence: TGTGCCAGCAGCGAACGACTAGCGGGAGAGGTGAATGAGCAGTTCTTC. It codes for CASSERLAGEVNEQFF.

This clonotype is deemed medium-sized. The chain uses TRBV18 and TRBJ2-6; D call uncertain. Germline V lookup: CDR1 KGHSH, CDR2 LQKENI. The CDR3 spans 16 residues. Trimming removed 5 bases from V and 1 base from J, with 12 bases in between. This CDR3 is CASSYLRGSGANVLTF. In DNA form, the CDR3 reads TGTGCCAGCTCATATCTTCGTGGGTCTGGGGCCAACGTCCTGACTTTC. Using reference TRBV18 and TRBJ2-6 for the parts outside the CDR3, the full variable domain is NAGVMQNPRHLVRRRGQEARLRCSPMKGHSHVYWYRQLPEEGLKFMVYLQKENIIDESGMPKERFSAEFPKEGPSILRIQQVVRGDSAAYFCASSYLRGSGANVLTFGAGSRLTVL.

This clonotype is medium-sized within its sample. The V call is TRBV7-6, the J call TRBJ2-7; TRBD2 aligns across 8 bases. The CDR3 runs 15 residues. CDR1 is SGHVS and CDR2 is FNYEAQ in the germline V gene. The trim removed 3 bases at V and 7 bases at J, leaving 11 bases unmatched. Written as DNA, the CDR3 is TGTGCCAGCAGCTTCGCGGGGGGCTTCAATTGGGAGCAGTACTTC. Amino acid sequence: CASSFAGGFNWEQYF.

This clonotype appeared a few times. The V call is TRBV5-1, the J call TRBJ1-3, with a possible D match to TRBD1 (5 bases). Between the trimmed V and J ends, which lost 0 bases and 4 bases, there was a span of 11 bases. The CDR3 contains 15 residues. Germline CDR1 and CDR2: SGHRS and YFSETQ. This chain's CDR3 is CASSLGSGHGNTIYF. The DNA for the CDR3 is TGCGCCAGCAGCTTGGGATCAGGGCACGGAAACACCATATATTTT.

The chain combines TRBV6-5 with TRBJ2-1; TRBD2 aligns across 13 bases. The germline V gene has CDR1 MNHEY and CDR2 SVGAGI. This CDR3 has 14 residues. Unmatched junction bases numbered 3, after V lost 4 bases and J lost 9 bases. The CDR3 spells CASSSGLAGIEQFF. In DNA, the CDR3 is TGTGCCAGCAGTTCGGGACTAGCGGGAATTGAGCAGTTCTTC.

This clonotype is labeled as medium-sized. This chain uses TRBV6-6 with TRBJ2-3, with a tentative D call TRBD1 (6 bases). The germline V gene encodes CDR1 MNHNY and CDR2 SVGAGI (reference sequence). V was trimmed by 1 base and J by 2 bases, leaving 10 bases between them. The CDR3 is 15 amino acids. Here the CDR3 DNA reads TGTGCCAGCAGTTACTTAGGACAGTCCACAGATACGCAGTATTTT. Translated, it gives CASSYLGQSTDTQYF.

The genes are TRBV9 and TRBJ2-1; the match to TRBD2 covers 10 bases. CDR1 and CDR2 from the germline V gene are SGDLS and YYNGEE. The CDR3 covers 15 residues. V dropped 2 bases and J dropped 7; count of bases not matched to a gene: 6. The CDR3 DNA reads as TGTGCCAGCAGCGTCCTAGCGGGAGTTGGGAATGAGCAGTTCTTC. It codes for CASSVLAGVGNEQFF. The variable domain in full, completed from reference TRBV9 and TRBJ2-1, reads DSGVTQTPKHLITATGQRVTLRCSPRSGDLSVYWYQQSLDQGLQFLIQYYNGEERAKGNILERFSAQQFPDLHSELNLSSLELGDSALYFCASSVLAGVGNEQFFGPGTRLTVL.

This clonotype is labeled as medium-sized (0.01 to 0.1%). The V and J genes are TRBV18 and TRBJ1-4, with 9 bases aligning to TRBD1. Trimming cost V 3 bases and J 8 bases; bases outside gene matches: 7. CDR3 length equals 15 residues. Germline V gene lookup returns CDR1 KGHSH and CDR2 LQKENI. The CDR3 is CASSPGTGIGEKLFF. DNA for the CDR3: TGTGCCAGCTCACCGGGGACAGGGATCGGAGAAAAACTGTTTTTT.

By share, this clonotype counts as medium-sized (0.01 to 0.1%). CDR3 sequence: CASGLGTGGKQYF. Written as DNA, the CDR3 is TGTGCCAGCGGCTTAGGGACAGGCGGAAAGCAGTATTTT. This chain joins TRBV27 and TRBJ2-3; 8 positions match TRBD1. CDR3 length: 13 residues. The germline V gene has CDR1 MNHEY and CDR2 SMNVEV (reference sequence). V was clipped by 8 bases and J by 11 bases; unmatched bases: 12.